This T cell receptor beta chain originates from a study of human T cells and chemical hapten exposure. Study-wide background: The sensitizer, 2% DPC, was used on around 2 cm by around 2 cm of upper inner arm skin.

TCRdb re-analysed the RACE reads in MiXCR, keeping a single row per CDR3 protein. There are 120,000 to 150,000 distinct CDR3 sequences in the sample; 10% to 15% occur only once, and around 1.4% lies in the top ten. This clonotype was counted a few times. The time point is: patch test 2, 6 weeks after DPC sensitization. The treatment: therapeutic diphenylcyclopropenone sensitization with weekly scalp DPC. CDR1 and CDR2 (germline): DFQATT, SNEGSKA (reference sequence). The CDR3 has 12 residues. Trimming pared 5 bases from V and 7 bases from J, leaving 12 bases between. The chain recombines TRBV20-1 with TRBJ2-1; perhaps TRBD2 as D (6 bases). The receptor's source is a woman in her 50s with alopecia areata. Some clones in this sample may be carry-over from other donors' samples. Sequencing used whole blood, obtained in connection with sensitization to the hapten diphenylcyclopropenone (DPC). The CDR3 nucleotides are TGCAGTGCTGCGACGGAGGGGAATGAGCAGTTCTTC. It yields the protein CSAATEGNEQFF.